This is a list of T cell receptor beta chains from one sample in a study of identical twins. MiXCR was run by TCRdb on the 5' RACE reads, yielding one entry per CDR3 protein. The sample records fewer than 550,000 distinct CDR3 sequences, 13% to 15% being singletons. The data also belong to a second study, concerning yellow fever vaccine responses in identical twins.

Sequenced: CD4+ T cells sorted from blood. These receptors were obtained from a woman aged 18-29 years in good health. Each CDR3 is given without its conserved first and last residue. The D gene is left open where the match is weak.

CDR3: ATSRKAGGSTDTQY
D: TRBD2
V: TRBV15

CDR3: ASSEKPFGEQY
D: -
V: TRBV25-1

CDR3: ASSLQGQFFTEAF
D: -
V: TRBV7-2

CDR3: SARDPSQFGTGQFNQPQH
D: TRBD1
V: TRBV20-1

CDR3: ASSGGTADYGYT
D: TRBD1
V: TRBV5-1

CDR3: ASSFGQTYGYT
D: -
V: TRBV7-2

CDR3: AISGTQDTQY
D: -
V: TRBV10-3

CDR3: ASRTGMNTEAF
D: -
V: TRBV5-1

CDR3: ASRTESTNEKLF
D: -
V: TRBV2

CDR3: ASRPSWGNTEAF
D: -
V: TRBV2

CDR3: SVDTDSYTQY
D: -
V: TRBV29-1

CDR3: ASRWAGGSQETQY
D: -
V: TRBV7-2

CDR3: ATSDFGQGGTDTQY
D: TRBD1
V: TRBV24-1

CDR3: ASSADRGAGSYNEQF
D: -
V: TRBV3-1

CDR3: ASSPLQRKGLANSYEQY
D: TRBD2
V: TRBV11-1

CDR3: ASSLPRGEQY
D: TRBD2
V: TRBV12-3/TRBV12-4

CDR3: ASSLRVLPDTQY
D: -
V: TRBV3-1

CDR3: ASSLQGRQY
D: TRBD1
V: TRBV5-6

CDR3: ASSSLEGRGYGYT
D: -
V: TRBV27

CDR3: ASSLRVGKYEQY
D: -
V: TRBV28

CDR3: ASSISGGVHEQF
D: TRBD2
V: TRBV11-2

CDR3: ASSWTGGYTGELF
D: TRBD1
V: TRBV2

CDR3: ASTSAGTNLYTGELF
D: -
V: TRBV5-5